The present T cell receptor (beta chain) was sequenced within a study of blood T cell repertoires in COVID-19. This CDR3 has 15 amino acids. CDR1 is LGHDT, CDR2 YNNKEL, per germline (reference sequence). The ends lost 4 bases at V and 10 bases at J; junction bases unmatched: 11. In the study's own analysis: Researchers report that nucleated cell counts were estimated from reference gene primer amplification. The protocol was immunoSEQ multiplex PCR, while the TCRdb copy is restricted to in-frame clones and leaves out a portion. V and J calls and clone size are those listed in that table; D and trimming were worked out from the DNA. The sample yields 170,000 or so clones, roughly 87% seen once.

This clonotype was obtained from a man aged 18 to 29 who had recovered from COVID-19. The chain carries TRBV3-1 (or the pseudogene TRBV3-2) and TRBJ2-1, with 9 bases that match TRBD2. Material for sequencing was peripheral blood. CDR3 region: CASSPRRSGRGEQFF. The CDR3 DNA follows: TGTGCCAGCAGCCCCCGACGTAGCGGGAGAGGGGAGCAGTTCTTC.